This T cell receptor (beta chain) derives from a study of type 1 regulatory T cells. Overall study: T-allo10 is a Tr1-enriched, alloantigen-specific CD4 T cell product made in vitro.

V lost 7 bases and J lost 5, with 12 bases in between. This CDR3 spans 13 amino acids. TCRdb re-derived calls from the reads in MiXCR, one entry per CDR3 protein. Altogether approximately 97,000 distinct CDR3 sequences are present, roughly 31% being singletons, with the ten largest covering 2% to 2.5%. This clonotype was seen only once. This chain joins TRBV12-3 or TRBV12-4 and TRBJ2-1; D remains ambiguous. This TCR derives from a human donor in good health. Sequences were obtained from CD4+ T cells, either the whole sample or a sorted fraction (not recorded which). DNA for the CDR3: TGTGCCAGCACCCTGTTGGGGAACAATGAGCAGTTCTTC. This sequence encodes CASTLLGNNEQFF.